One and the same sample provided the 15 T cell receptor beta chains below, sequenced in a study of shared clonotypes between healthy human individuals. This table comes from immunoSEQ multiplex PCR, and its TCRdb copy is limited to in-frame clones, with some not included. The profile covers hundreds of thousands of clones, with just over 90% appearing a single time and 24% taken by the ten largest. As defined, naive CD8 cells were CD45RO-negative and positively selected for CCR7, with terminally differentiated effector memory CD45RA+ cells excluded. Sequenced: naive CD8+ T cells sorted from blood. Receptor source: a man aged 25-40 years in good health.

The chain couples TRBV30 to TRBJ2-2, with a possible D match to TRBD2 (5 bases). The CDR3 sequence is 13 residues long. Between the trimmed V and J ends, which lost 5 bases and 6 bases, there was a span of 13 bases. CDR1 is GTSNPN, CDR2 SVGIG, per germline (reference sequence). CDR3 DNA: TGTGCCTGGCGAGAATCCGGGGCCGGGGAGCTGTTTTTT. Protein product: CAWRESGAGELFF.

The chain joins TRBV27 to TRBJ2-1, with D perhaps matching TRBD2 (5 bases). V lost 4 bases to trimming and J lost 4 bases, with 17 bases between them. CDR1 MNHEY and CDR2 SMNVEV come from the germline V gene (reference sequence). The CDR3 consists of 16 residues. The CDR3 reads CASSSPLASLYNEQFF. In DNA, the CDR3 is TGTGCCAGCAGTTCCCCCCTAGCCTCCCTATACAATGAGCAGTTCTTC.

The V call is TRBV25-1, the J call TRBJ2-7; D gene ambiguous. Germline V gives CDR1 MGHDK, CDR2 SYGVNS. Trimming removed 1 base at V and 4 bases at J, with 11 bases between. The CDR3 runs to 14 residues. The CDR3 sequence: CASSESPAYYEQYF. The CDR3 nucleotides read TGTGCCAGCAGTGAATCCCCCGCGTATTACGAGCAGTACTTC.

The DNA for the CDR3 is TGTGCCAGCAGTCCTAAGAATAGCAATCAGCCCCAGCATTTT. Translated, it gives CASSPKNSNQPQHF. This rearrangement joins TRBV28 to TRBJ1-5; no definite D call. The germline CDR1 and CDR2 sequences are MDHEN and SYDVKM. The CDR3 has 14 residues. V lost 5 bases, J lost 0 bases, and 8 bases lay in between.

The chain links TRBV7-2 to TRBJ2-1; the D gene is possibly TRBD2 (6 bases). Germline V gives CDR1 SGHTA, CDR2 FQGNSA. This CDR3 is built from 14 residues. Trimming took off 1 base at V and 3 bases at J, with 7 bases between the two ends. CDR3 in DNA: TGTGCCAGCAGCTTAGAGACTAGCTACAATGAGCAGTTCTTC. Protein sequence: CASSLETSYNEQFF.

The chain has TRBV5-1 and TRBJ2-1, with 8 bases aligning to TRBD2. Unmatched junction bases numbered 8, after V lost 4 bases and J lost 8 bases. Per the germline V gene, CDR1 is SGHRS and CDR2 is YFSETQ. The CDR3 has 14 amino acids. This CDR3 is CASSPERGRYEQFF. The CDR3 nucleotides read TGCGCCAGCAGCCCGGAGCGGGGGCGATATGAGCAGTTCTTC.

The rearrangement joins TRBV7-9 to TRBJ2-3; unclear D gene. There are 13 residues in the CDR3. CDR1 is SEHNR, CDR2 FQNEAQ, per germline (reference sequence). Trimming removed 5 bases at V and 0 bases at J, with 6 bases between. CDR3 sequence: CASSPASTDTQYF. In DNA, the CDR3 is TGTGCCAGCAGCCCAGCTAGCACAGATACGCAGTATTTT.

Here the CDR3 DNA reads TGTGCCAGCAGTTTGGCGCTAGCGGGAGCATCCTACGAGCAGTACTTC. Encoded protein: CASSLALAGASYEQYF. The chain combines TRBV28 with TRBJ2-7; 10 bases map to TRBD2. CDR3 length: 16 residues. The germline V gene encodes CDR1 MDHEN and CDR2 SYDVKM. V was pared by 3 bases and J by 1 base, with 6 bases of the junction left unmatched.

This clone was seen only once. The V call is TRBV27, the J call TRBJ1-4; D might be TRBD1 (6 bases). V lost 4 bases, J lost 8 bases, and 17 bases lay in between. The CDR3 extends over 15 amino acids. Germline loops: CDR1 MNHEY, CDR2 SMNVEV (reference sequence). CDR3 sequence reads: CASSYGQLSREKLFF. CDR3 coding DNA: TGTGCCAGCAGTTACGGACAGCTTAGTAGGGAAAAACTGTTTTTT.

The chain has TRBV2 and TRBJ2-2, with D possibly being TRBD1 (7 bases). Trimming removed 2 bases at V and 4 bases at J, with 14 bases between. Germline loops: CDR1 SNHLY, CDR2 FYNNEI. The CDR3 consists of 16 residues. The CDR3 sequence: CASSEPRQGGTGELFF. The CDR3 DNA reads as TGTGCCAGCAGTGAACCCCGCCAGGGGGGCACCGGGGAGCTGTTTTTT.

The V call is TRBV5-8, the J call TRBJ2-7, with 11 bases matching TRBD2. The J segment lost 3 bases and the V segment lost 4 bases, leaving 9 bases of the junction unmatched. Germline V gene data show CDR1 as SGHTS and CDR2 as YDEGEE. The CDR3 contains 16 residues. The CDR3 sequence: CASSGIAGGIHYEQYF. CDR3 sequence (DNA): TGTGCCAGCAGCGGCATAGCGGGAGGGATTCACTACGAGCAGTACTTC.

The chain couples TRBV27 to TRBJ2-3; 15 bases map to TRBD2. Germline V gives CDR1 MNHEY, CDR2 SMNVEV (reference sequence). V shed 6 bases, J shed 14 bases, and the junction held 12 bases outside the gene matches. This CDR3 is built from 15 residues. DNA for the CDR3: TGTGCCAGCAGACCTACTGGACTAGCGGGAGGGAATCCGTATTTT. Amino acids: CASRPTGLAGGNPYF.

The rearrangement links TRBV7-9 to TRBJ2-1; D may be TRBD1 (6 bases). The CDR3 totals 13 residues. V shed 6 bases and J shed 10 bases, with 16 bases lying between them. Per the germline V gene, CDR1 is SEHNR and CDR2 is FQNEAQ (reference sequence). The CDR3: CASSPLTGTEQFF. CDR3 bases: TGTGCCAGCAGTCCTCTCACCGGGACAGAGCAGTTCTTC.

This clone showed up just once. This chain's CDR3 is CASSLGGGYEQYF. The CDR3 nucleotides read TGTGCCAGCAGCTTAGGCGGAGGCTACGAGCAGTACTTC. The chain recombines TRBV11-3 with TRBJ2-7; TRBD2 might be the D (5 bases). Per germline, CDR1 SGHNT and CDR2 YENEEA. The CDR3 spans 13 residues. V lost 1 base, J lost 3 bases, and 7 bases lay in between.

V and J are TRBV27 and TRBJ2-6; 8 bases match TRBD1. The J segment lost 0 bases and the V segment lost 0 bases, leaving 10 bases of the junction unmatched. The CDR3 is 20 residues long. CDR1 and CDR2 (germline): MNHEY, SMNVEV (reference sequence). The CDR3 loop is CASSLSWRRDRHSGANVLTF. Written as DNA, the CDR3 is TGTGCCAGCAGTTTATCGTGGCGCCGGGACAGGCACTCTGGGGCCAACGTCCTGACTTTC.